This entry lists 5 T cell receptor beta chains sequenced from one sample in a study of blood T cell repertoires in COVID-19. This table comes from immunoSEQ multiplex PCR, and its TCRdb copy is limited to in-frame clones, with some not included. The table includes around 470,000 clones, roughly nine tenths detected once. Source material: peripheral blood. The source is a young man with COVID-19, enrolled during active disease.

This clone was picked up one time. V and J are TRBV2 and TRBJ1-2; 8 positions agree with TRBD1. CDR3 length equals 21 residues. V dropped 2 bases and J dropped 1; count of bases not matched to a gene: 21. The germline gives CDR1 SNHLY, CDR2 FYNNEI. CDR3 in amino acids: CASSEQWTGLPGPRNNYGYTF. The DNA of the CDR3 is TGTGCCAGCAGTGAACAGTGGACAGGGCTCCCAGGTCCCCGTAATAACTATGGCTACACCTTC. Looking up the rest from reference TRBV2 and TRBJ1-2 gives the full variable domain: EPEVTQTPSHQVTQMGQEVILRCVPISNHLYFYWYRQILGQKVEFLVSFYNNEISEKSEIFDDQFSVERPDGSNFTLKIRSTKLEDSAMYFCASSEQWTGLPGPRNNYGYTFGSGTRLTVV.

This chain uses TRBV7-8 with TRBJ2-7; the D gene is possibly TRBD2 (6 bases). From germline, CDR1 is SGHVS and CDR2 FQNEAQ. V lost 6 bases to trimming and J lost 12 bases, with 24 bases between them. This CDR3 has 14 amino acids. The CDR3 spells CASRKGLSDLSWYF. Written as DNA, the CDR3 is TGTGCCAGCAGGAAGGGACTTAGCGATTTGTCGTGGTACTTC. Looking up the rest from reference TRBV7-8 and TRBJ2-7 gives the full variable domain: GAGVSQSPRYKVAKRGQDVALRCDPISGHVSLFWYQQALGQGPEFLTYFQNEAQLDKSGLPSDRFFAERPEGSVSTLKIQRTQQEDSAVYLCASRKGLSDLSWYFGPGTRLTVT.

This clone was recorded a few times. The rearrangement uses TRBV7-9 and TRBJ2-6; D is ambiguous. Trimming left V 1 base short and J 2 bases short, with 6 bases between. Germline-derived CDR1 and CDR2 are SEHNR and FQNEAQ (reference sequence). The CDR3 is 15 residues long. The DNA of the CDR3 is TGTGCCAGCAGCTTAGAACTACCTGGGGCCAACGTCCTGACTTTC. As protein: CASSLELPGANVLTF.

The chain couples TRBV5-1 to TRBJ2-1; 12 nucleotides align to TRBD2. The CDR3 covers 16 residues. V gave up 1 base and J gave up 2 bases; unmatched junction bases: 1. Germline values: CDR1 SGHRS, CDR2 YFSETQ. CDR3 bases: TGCGCCAGCAGCTTGACTAGCGGGAGGACCTACAATGAGCAGTTCTTC. The encoded protein is CASSLTSGRTYNEQFF.

The chain carries TRBV7-6 and TRBJ1-5; TRBD1 is a possible D gene (5 bases). The CDR3 has 14 amino acids. CDR1 SGHVS and CDR2 FNYEAQ come from the germline V gene. The V gene lost 3 bases and the J gene lost 1 base, with 7 bases spanning the gap. CDR3 sequence reads: CASSLHRSNQPQHF. CDR3 coding DNA: TGTGCCAGCAGCTTGCACAGGAGCAATCAGCCCCAGCATTTT.